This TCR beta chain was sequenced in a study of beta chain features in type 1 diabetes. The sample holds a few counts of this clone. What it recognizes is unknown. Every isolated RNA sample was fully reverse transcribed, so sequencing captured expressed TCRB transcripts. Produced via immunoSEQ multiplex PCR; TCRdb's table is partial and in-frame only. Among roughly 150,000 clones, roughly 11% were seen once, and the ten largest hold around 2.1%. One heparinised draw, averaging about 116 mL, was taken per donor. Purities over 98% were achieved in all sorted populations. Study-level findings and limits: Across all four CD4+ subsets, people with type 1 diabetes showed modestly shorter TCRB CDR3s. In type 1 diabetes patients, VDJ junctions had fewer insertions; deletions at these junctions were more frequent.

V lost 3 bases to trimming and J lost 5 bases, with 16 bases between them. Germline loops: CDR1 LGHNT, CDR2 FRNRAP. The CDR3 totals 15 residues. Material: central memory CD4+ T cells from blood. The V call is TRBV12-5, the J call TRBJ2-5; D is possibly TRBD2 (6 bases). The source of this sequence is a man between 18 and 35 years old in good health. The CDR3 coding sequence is TGTGCTAGTGGTTTCGGACCCTCTGGAGGGGAGACCCAGTACTTC. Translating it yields CASGFGPSGGETQYF.